The clone carrying this TCR beta chain was detected a few times. The antigen is undetermined. Sequencing used immunoSEQ multiplex PCR; TCRdb keeps in-frame clones, though not all of them. The sample has 90,000 to 120,000 clones; about 70% are singletons. The data belong to a study of shared clonotypes between healthy human individuals. Study in general: CD4 naive and memory got three plates each, CD8 naive two, CD8 memory one. Study-wide points: Compared with clonotypes that all four donors shared, non-shared clonotypes had lower generation probabilities.

The CDR3 is made up of 13 amino acids. From germline, CDR1 is SQVTM and CDR2 ANQGSEA. The ends lost 5 bases at V and 9 bases at J; junction bases unmatched: 7. Sequenced material: memory CD8+ T cells sorted from blood. Subset defined: CD45RO+ cells pooled with CCR7-negative TemRA cells. This sequence joins TRBV29-1 and TRBJ2-1, with TRBD2 matching over 10 bases. The sequence was collected from a woman under 40 in good health. CDR3 loop: CSVSQREGREQFF. The CDR3 bases are TGCAGCGTTTCCCAGCGGGAGGGCCGTGAGCAGTTCTTC.